The 25 T cell receptor beta chains below all came from one sample that was sequenced in a study of blood T cell repertoires in COVID-19. The data were produced by immunoSEQ multiplex PCR, yet TCRdb's version contains in-frame clones alone and is incomplete. This sample carries about 220,000 clones, roughly 88% of them seen once, and the ten largest clones take about 15%. The material sequenced was PBMCs or T cells enriched from blood (not recorded which). The receptors were sampled from a woman aged 45-59 years with acute COVID-19.

The CDR3 bases are TGTGCCAGCTCAAATCTCTCCTTCTCTGGAAACACCATATATTTT. Translating gives CASSNLSFSGNTIYF. The genes are TRBV18 and TRBJ1-3, with D hard to call. There are 15 residues in the CDR3. V gave up 5 bases and J gave up 0 bases, with 11 bases separating them. Germline V gives CDR1 KGHSH, CDR2 LQKENI.

V and J are TRBV27 and TRBJ2-5; no firm D call. Germline CDR1 and CDR2: MNHEY and SMNVEV (reference sequence). This CDR3 has 15 amino acids. The V gene lost 1 base and the J gene lost 1 base, with 10 bases spanning the gap. CDR3 sequence: CASSLFTHPQETQYF. The DNA of the CDR3 is TGTGCCAGCAGTTTATTTACACATCCCCAAGAGACCCAGTACTTC.

The chain joins TRBV18 to TRBJ2-1, with D possibly being TRBD2 (6 bases). Germline V gene data show CDR1 as KGHSH and CDR2 as LQKENI. CDR3 length equals 16 residues. The ends were cut back, 2 bases at V and 7 bases at J, with 18 bases in the middle. DNA of the CDR3: TGTGCCAGCTCACCATACGGGACGCGCGGGGTGAATGAGCAGTTCTTC. Its protein is CASSPYGTRGVNEQFF.

Only a few counts were recorded for this clone. The chain has TRBV27 and TRBJ1-1, with a weak D call TRBD1 (5 bases). Trimming stripped 1 base from V and 1 base from J, with 7 bases between. Germline V gene sequence: CDR1 MNHEY, CDR2 SMNVEV (reference sequence). The CDR3 has 14 amino acids. This CDR3 is CASSLWGGNTEAFF. The DNA for the CDR3 is TGTGCCAGCAGTTTATGGGGGGGGAACACTGAAGCTTTCTTT.

A single count supports this clone. This sequence joins TRBV29-1 and TRBJ2-1; 7 positions match TRBD2. In germline, CDR1 is SQVTM, CDR2 ANQGSEA. The CDR3 is 13 amino acids. V shed 3 bases, J shed 10 bases, and the junction held 9 bases outside the gene matches. CDR3 in amino acids: CSVERQGGSEQFF. The CDR3 coding sequence is TGCAGCGTTGAGCGGCAGGGAGGGTCGGAGCAGTTCTTC.

The chain uses TRBV19 and TRBJ1-1, with 9 bases that match TRBD1. CDR1 and CDR2 (germline): LNHDA, SQIVND (reference sequence). Trimming at V came to 10 bases and at J to 7 bases, leaving 7 bases not matched to a gene. The CDR3 extends over 12 amino acids. CDR3 sequence: CATKDRGLEAFF. CDR3 DNA: TGTGCCACTAAGGACAGGGGACTTGAAGCTTTCTTT.

The V call is TRBV6-2 or TRBV6-3, the J call TRBJ2-1; the match to TRBD2 covers 9 bases. CDR3 size: 13 residues. V trimming: 5 bases; J trimming: 8 bases; junction bases outside the gene matches: 4. Germline CDR1 MNHEY, CDR2 SVGEGT. This CDR3 reads CASSHRTSDEQFF. Here the CDR3 DNA reads TGTGCCAGCAGTCACAGGACTAGCGATGAGCAGTTCTTC.

The chain is built from TRBV3-1 (or the pseudogene TRBV3-2) and TRBJ2-3; D unresolved. This CDR3 is 14 amino acids long. Germline-derived CDR1 and CDR2 are LGHDT and YNNKEL (reference sequence). V lost 7 bases to trimming and J lost 3 bases, with 14 bases between them. The CDR3 region is CASTNQPRTDTQYF. The CDR3 coding sequence is TGTGCCAGCACCAATCAACCCCGGACAGATACGCAGTATTTT.

This chain connects TRBV28 to TRBJ2-3, with D perhaps matching TRBD1 (6 bases). This CDR3 is built from 20 residues. V lost 6 bases and J 1 base, leaving 29 bases between the germline ends. Looked up from germline, CDR1 is MDHEN and CDR2 is SYDVKM. In nucleotides, the CDR3 is TGTGCCAGCAGGGGGTATCTTGGTAGAAGGTCAAAGGGGGGCACAGATACGCAGTATTTT. Translated: CASRGYLGRRSKGGTDTQYF.

In DNA form, the CDR3 reads TGTGCCTCGGGAAAGGATGGAAACACCATATATTTT. It encodes CASGKDGNTIYF. V usage is TRBV2 and J usage is TRBJ1-3, with D unresolved. Between the trimmed V and J ends, which lost 11 bases and 3 bases, there was a span of 11 bases. Germline V gene lookup returns CDR1 SNHLY and CDR2 FYNNEI. The CDR3 has 12 residues.

V and J are TRBV5-4 and TRBJ1-4; D perhaps matches TRBD1 (6 bases). The CDR3 extends over 14 amino acids. Germline CDR1 is SGHNT and CDR2 is YYREEE (reference sequence). Trimming shortened V by 4 bases and J by 7 bases, and 14 bases separated the two germline ends. The CDR3 region has the DNA TGTGCCAGCAGCCAGGGGCCGATGGGTGAAAAACTGTTTTTT. This gives the protein CASSQGPMGEKLFF.

The chain carries TRBV11-2 and TRBJ2-1; TRBD2 matches at 11 bases. Germline V gene data show CDR1 as SGHAT and CDR2 as FQNNGV. The CDR3 sequence is 15 residues long. Trimming at V came to 2 bases and at J to 7 bases, leaving 4 bases not matched to a gene. The CDR3 nucleotides are TGTGCCAGCAGCTTACTAGCGGGAGGAGGTAATGAGCAGTTCTTC. Encoded protein: CASSLLAGGGNEQFF. Supplemented by reference TRBV11-2 and TRBJ2-1, the full variable domain reads EAGVAQSPRYKIIEKRQSVAFWCNPISGHATLYWYQQILGQGPKLLIQFQNNGVVDDSQLPKDRFSAERLKGVDSTLKIQPAKLEDSAVYLCASSLLAGGGNEQFFGPGTRLTVL.

The rearrangement joins TRBV19 to TRBJ1-4; tentative D call: TRBD1 (6 bases). CDR1 and CDR2 from the germline V gene are LNHDA and SQIVND (reference sequence). V lost 4 bases, J lost 0 bases, and 6 bases lay in between. This CDR3 spans 14 amino acids. CDR3 region: CASSRQATNEKLFF. The CDR3 DNA reads TGTGCCAGTAGTAGACAGGCAACTAATGAAAAACTGTTTTTT.

The V call is TRBV30, the J call TRBJ2-1, with 7 bases identical to TRBD1. This CDR3 spans 15 amino acids. V dropped 3 bases and J dropped 3; count of bases not matched to a gene: 8. Germline V lookup: CDR1 GTSNPN, CDR2 SVGIG (reference sequence). CDR3 protein: CAWRATGTVYNEQFF. DNA of the CDR3: TGTGCCTGGAGAGCGACCGGGACAGTCTACAATGAGCAGTTCTTC.

This clone has only one observation. This rearrangement joins TRBV9 to TRBJ2-2; D perhaps matches TRBD1 (6 bases). CDR3 length: 11 amino acids. Trimming took 8 bases from V and 10 from J, leaving 12 bases between them. Germline V gene sequence: CDR1 SGDLS, CDR2 YYNGEE. The CDR3 loop reads CAREGTPELFF. As DNA, the CDR3 is TGTGCCAGAGAAGGGACACCGGAGCTGTTTTTT.

The V and J genes are TRBV7-2 and TRBJ2-7; 8 positions agree with TRBD1. The trim removed 1 base at V and 6 bases at J, leaving 5 bases unmatched. Germline assignment: CDR1 SGHTA and CDR2 FQGNSA. This CDR3 has 14 residues. The CDR3 sequence: CASSLDRGEREQYF. For the CDR3, the DNA is TGTGCCAGCAGCTTAGACAGGGGGGAGCGCGAGCAGTACTTC.

V and J are TRBV6-2 or TRBV6-3 and TRBJ2-1; no reliable D call. The CDR3 is made up of 12 amino acids. The V end lost 2 bases, the J end lost 6 bases, and 5 bases lay between the germline ends. Germline-derived CDR1 and CDR2 are MNHEY and SVGEGT. CDR3 nucleotide sequence: TGTGCCAGCAGTTACGAGGTCAATGAGCAGTTCTTC. Amino acid sequence: CASSYEVNEQFF.

This chain links TRBV5-1 with TRBJ2-2; 10 nucleotides match TRBD2. V was clipped by 2 bases and J by 8 bases; unmatched bases: 3. Germline CDR1 SGHRS, CDR2 YFSETQ. The CDR3 loop spans 14 amino acids. CDR3 in amino acids: CASSFSGLAGELFF. Written as DNA, the CDR3 is TGCGCCAGCAGCTTCTCGGGACTAGCGGGGGAGCTGTTTTTT.

The gene calls are TRBV29-1 and TRBJ2-3, with D possibly matching TRBD2 (5 bases). CDR3 size: 14 residues. Trimming removed 2 bases from V and 0 bases from J, with 9 bases in between. Per germline, CDR1 SQVTM and CDR2 ANQGSEA. The chain's CDR3 is CSVETDSSTDTQYF. The CDR3 bases are TGCAGCGTTGAAACGGACTCTAGCACAGATACGCAGTATTTT.

The chain combines TRBV6-5 with TRBJ1-3, with unresolved D. The CDR3 extends over 13 amino acids. CDR1 and CDR2 (germline): MNHEY, SVGAGI. V shed 7 bases and J shed 2 bases, with 9 bases lying between them. DNA of the CDR3: TGTGCCAGCATGACGGGGACTGGAAACACCATATATTTT. It specifies CASMTGTGNTIYF.

CDR3 loop: CASSSQGFWTDTQYF. The CDR3 bases are TGTGCCAGCAGCTCTCAGGGGTTTTGGACAGATACGCAGTATTTT. The chain is built from TRBV5-6 and TRBJ2-3; D might be TRBD1 (6 bases). The germline CDR1 and CDR2 sequences are SGHDT and YYEEEE. This CDR3 is built from 15 residues. Deletions cut 3 bases from V and 3 bases from J, with 14 bases between.

V and J are TRBV11-1 and TRBJ2-2, with TRBD2 matching 9 bases. Germline-derived CDR1 and CDR2 are SGHAT and FQDESV (reference sequence). Trimming took 2 bases from V and 7 from J; bases not matched to a gene: 8. This CDR3 is built from 16 residues. The CDR3 here is CASSLLLAGTGGELFF. The DNA for the CDR3 is TGTGCCAGCAGCTTACTTCTAGCGGGAACAGGCGGGGAGCTGTTTTTT.

In this sample, this clone turned up once. The chain couples TRBV2 to TRBJ2-2, with D tentatively TRBD1 (5 bases). The CDR3 covers 17 residues. Trimming removed 3 bases from V and 8 bases from J, with 22 bases in between. Germline-derived CDR1 and CDR2 are SNHLY and FYNNEI. The CDR3 loop is CASSEARRDLLKGELFF. In DNA form, the CDR3 reads TGTGCCAGCAGTGAGGCCCGCAGGGATCTACTTAAGGGGGAGCTGTTTTTT.

The chain combines TRBV2 with TRBJ1-5; perhaps TRBD1 as D (5 bases). The CDR3 length is 14 residues. CDR1 and CDR2 from the germline V gene are SNHLY and FYNNEI. Trimming removed 3 bases from V and 5 bases from J, with 11 bases in between. The CDR3 loop reads CASSDGGGDQPQHF. CDR3 nucleotides: TGTGCCAGCAGTGACGGGGGGGGAGATCAGCCCCAGCATTTT.

V usage is TRBV29-1 and J usage is TRBJ2-5; weak D call: TRBD2 (6 bases). V dropped 0 bases and J dropped 5 bases, with 13 bases sitting between them. CDR3 length equals 14 residues. Germline loops: CDR1 SQVTM, CDR2 ANQGSEA. The CDR3 sequence is CSVEDSGVRETQYF. In DNA form, the CDR3 reads TGCAGCGTTGAAGATTCGGGGGTGAGGGAGACCCAGTACTTC.